Below, 9 T cell receptor beta chains from the same sample are listed, as sequenced in a study of PD-1 blockade in classical Hodgkin lymphoma. Assay used: immunoSEQ multiplex PCR; TCRdb lists only in-frame clones, some missing. This sample has roughly 97,000 clones, with around four fifths found just once. Each patient experienced a relapse that followed autologous stem cell transplantation, and brentuximab vedotin exposure varied. The specimen comprised peripheral blood mononuclear cells (PBMCs), sampled at baseline. These receptor sequences come from a human donor with classical Hodgkin lymphoma.

The CDR3 reads CASSDRQLNQPQHF. In DNA form, the CDR3 reads TGTGCCAGCAGTGATAGACAGTTAAATCAGCCCCAGCATTTT. The J gene is TRBJ1-5, the V gene TRBV6-1, with D tentatively TRBD1 (5 bases). The germline V gene has CDR1 MNHNS and CDR2 SASEGT. This CDR3 contains 14 residues. Trimming stripped 3 bases from V and 4 bases from J, with 10 bases between.

The chain has TRBV19 and TRBJ1-1; TRBD1 is a possible D gene (5 bases). V was shortened by 4 bases and J by 4 bases, with 16 bases between the two germline ends. From germline, CDR1 is LNHDA and CDR2 SQIVND (reference sequence). The CDR3 is 15 residues long. CDR3 nucleotides: TGTGCCAGTAGTAACCCACAGGACGCACGCACTGAAGCTTTCTTT. Translated: CASSNPQDARTEAFF.

The genes are TRBV29-1 and TRBJ2-5, with unresolved D. CDR1 and CDR2 from the germline V gene are SQVTM and ANQGSEA. The CDR3 has 17 amino acids. V lost 4 bases and J 4 bases, leaving 25 bases between the germline ends. The CDR3 DNA is TGCAGCGTTGGAGGCCTAGAAAGGAATCGGGCATCAGAGACCCAGTACTTC. Residues: CSVGGLERNRASETQYF.

This rearrangement joins TRBV27 to TRBJ1-5, with unresolved D. The germline V and J ends were trimmed by 2 bases and 6 bases, with 8 bases remaining between them. Germline CDR1 MNHEY, CDR2 SMNVEV (reference sequence). This CDR3 is built from 13 residues. The CDR3 here is CASSLRRSQPQHF. The DNA of the CDR3 is TGTGCCAGCAGTTTAAGGCGTAGTCAGCCCCAGCATTTT.

The chain links TRBV28 to TRBJ2-5, with D unclear. This CDR3 comprises 19 residues. CDR1 is MDHEN, CDR2 SYDVKM, per germline. Trimming took off 1 base at V and 4 bases at J, with 25 bases between the two ends. DNA of the CDR3: TGTGCCAGCAGTTTATTGCAAGCCAAGGTTGGGGTTTTCACAGAGACCCAGTACTTC. Its protein product is CASSLLQAKVGVFTETQYF.

The chain has TRBV5-4 and TRBJ2-7, with 12 bases that match TRBD2. The germline CDR1 and CDR2 sequences are SGHNT and YYREEE (reference sequence). V lost 4 bases, J lost 5 bases, and 13 bases stayed unmatched. The length of the CDR3 is 17 residues. The CDR3 DNA follows: TGTGCCAGCAGCGGAACACCGACTAGCGGGAGTTTCCACGAGCAGTACTTC. Protein: CASSGTPTSGSFHEQYF.

The CDR3 protein is CASSIDSAGAGVKDTQYF. DNA for the CDR3: TGTGCCAGTAGTATAGATAGCGCCGGAGCGGGAGTAAAAGATACGCAGTATTTT. V is TRBV19 and J is TRBJ2-3; 8 bases fit TRBD2. CDR3 length equals 18 residues. CDR1 LNHDA and CDR2 SQIVND come from the germline V gene (reference sequence). V lost 0 bases to trimming and J lost 5 bases; unmatched junction nucleotides: 13.

The chain joins TRBV18 to TRBJ2-7; D might be TRBD2 (6 bases). CDR1 is KGHSH and CDR2 is LQKENI in the germline V gene. The CDR3 is 16 amino acids. Trimming shortened V by 3 bases and J by 2 bases, and 17 bases separated the two germline ends. CDR3 nucleotides: TGTGCCAGCTCACCCCGTGTGGAGGGCCGTACCTACGAGCAGTACTTC. This encodes CASSPRVEGRTYEQYF. Using reference TRBV18 and TRBJ2-7 for the parts outside the CDR3, the full variable domain is NAGVMQNPRHLVRRRGQEARLRCSPMKGHSHVYWYRQLPEEGLKFMVYLQKENIIDESGMPKERFSAEFPKEGPSILRIQQVVRGDSAAYFCASSPRVEGRTYEQYFGPGTRLTVT.

V gene TRBV7-3 combines with J gene TRBJ2-3; TRBD2 matches 14 bases. Per the germline V gene, CDR1 is SGHTA and CDR2 is FQGTGA. The CDR3 extends over 16 amino acids. The V gene end was trimmed by 2 bases and the J gene end by 5 bases; junction bases not matched to a gene: 3. CDR3: CASSLGLAGGQDTQYF. As DNA, the CDR3 is TGTGCCAGCAGCTTAGGACTAGCGGGAGGTCAAGATACGCAGTATTTT.